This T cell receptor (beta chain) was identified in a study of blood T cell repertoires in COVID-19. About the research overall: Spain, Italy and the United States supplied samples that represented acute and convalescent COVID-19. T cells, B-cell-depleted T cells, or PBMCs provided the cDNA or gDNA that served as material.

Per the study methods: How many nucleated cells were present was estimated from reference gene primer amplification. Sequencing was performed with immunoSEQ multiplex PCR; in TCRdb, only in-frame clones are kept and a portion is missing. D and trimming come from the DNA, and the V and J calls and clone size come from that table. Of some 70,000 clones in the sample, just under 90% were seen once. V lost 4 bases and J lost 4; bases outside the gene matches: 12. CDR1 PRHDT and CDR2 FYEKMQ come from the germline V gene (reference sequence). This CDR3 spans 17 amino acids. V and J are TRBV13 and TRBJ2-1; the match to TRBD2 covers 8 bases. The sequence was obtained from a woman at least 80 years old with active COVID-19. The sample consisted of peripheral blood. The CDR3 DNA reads TGTGCCAGCAGCTCCCTAAGGGGACTAGGAGAATACAATGAGCAGTTCTTC. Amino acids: CASSSLRGLGEYNEQFF.